The 24 T cell receptor beta chains below come from one sample, sequenced in a study of cytomegalovirus exposure and HLA in healthy donors. Use of 60 Vbeta and 13 Jbeta primers characterized the PCR. Data came from immunoSEQ multiplex PCR; TCRdb stores just in-frame clones and leaves some out. Of around 250,000 clones listed, around 81% were seen once; the top ten hold roughly 7.4%. The sample taken for sequencing was PBMCs. All receptors derive from a woman aged 60-75 years in good health and CMV-seropositive.

V usage is TRBV9 and J usage is TRBJ2-1; TRBD1 aligns across 8 bases. Trimming took 3 bases from V and 8 from J; bases not matched to a gene: 4. The germline V gene has CDR1 SGDLS and CDR2 YYNGEE. The CDR3 has 13 amino acids. The CDR3 DNA is TGTGCCAGCAGCGCCATACAGGGGGATGAGCAGTTCTTC. Encoded protein: CASSAIQGDEQFF.

The gene calls are TRBV7-9 and TRBJ2-1; TRBD1 agrees at 7 bases. V shed 5 bases and J 2 bases; nucleotides not matched to a gene: 9. Germline CDR1 and CDR2: SEHNR and FQNEAQ (reference sequence). The CDR3 totals 16 residues. CDR3 nucleotides: TGTGCCAGCAGCCCGTACAGGGGTAGAACCTACAATGAGCAGTTCTTC. Translation gives CASSPYRGRTYNEQFF.

The J gene is TRBJ2-7, the V gene TRBV5-1; no reliable D call. CDR1 is SGHRS, CDR2 YFSETQ, per germline. The CDR3 has 13 amino acids. The V end lost 1 base, the J end lost 2 bases, and 7 bases lay between the germline ends. The CDR3 loop reads CASSLSAAYEQYF. CDR3 bases: TGCGCCAGCAGCTTGTCGGCGGCCTACGAGCAGTACTTC.

CDR3 in amino acids: CASSLTSGGRELFF. Written as DNA, the CDR3 is TGTGCCAGCAGCTTAACGTCCGGAGGTAGAGAGCTGTTTTTT. This chain links TRBV7-3 with TRBJ2-2; tentative D call: TRBD2 (5 bases). V dropped 0 bases and J dropped 11 bases, with 13 bases sitting between them. Germline-derived CDR1 and CDR2 are SGHTA and FQGTGA. The CDR3 loop spans 14 amino acids.

The chain combines TRBV9 with TRBJ2-1, with D tentatively TRBD2 (6 bases). V was trimmed by 0 bases and J by 8 bases, leaving 9 bases between them. The germline V gene encodes CDR1 SGDLS and CDR2 YYNGEE. This CDR3 has 13 residues. CDR3 region: CASSVGGGDEQFF. In DNA form, the CDR3 reads TGTGCCAGCAGCGTAGGAGGAGGGGATGAGCAGTTCTTC.

This rearrangement joins TRBV27 to TRBJ2-2, with a tentative D call TRBD2 (6 bases). This CDR3 spans 12 amino acids. Looked up from germline, CDR1 is MNHEY and CDR2 is SMNVEV (reference sequence). Trimming took off 8 bases at V and 5 bases at J, with 9 bases between the two ends. CDR3: CASGRQTGELFF. DNA of the CDR3: TGTGCCAGCGGGAGGCAAACCGGGGAGCTGTTTTTT.

As to this clone: An end of the junction differs from the germline gene, which may be a read error. The rearrangement links TRBV7-9 to TRBJ1-3; possible D gene TRBD1, 6 bases. Germline values: CDR1 SEHNR, CDR2 FQNEAQ (reference sequence). The CDR3 is 17 amino acids. The CDR3 loop reads CSSSHPGGGLSGNTIYF. Written as DNA, the CDR3 is TGTTCCAGCAGTCATCCGGGAGGGGGGCTCTCTGGAAACACCATATATTTT.

This chain uses TRBV5-6 with TRBJ1-1; D is possibly TRBD1 (6 bases). The V and J ends lost 4 bases and 1 base respectively, with 11 bases between them. The CDR3 runs to 14 residues. CDR1 is SGHDT, CDR2 YYEEEE, per germline. Here the CDR3 reads CASSLRTANTEAFF. Written as DNA, the CDR3 is TGTGCCAGCAGCCTACGGACAGCGAACACTGAAGCTTTCTTT.

The chain couples TRBV5-4 to TRBJ2-1, with 10 nucleotides matching TRBD2. Germline-derived CDR1 and CDR2 are SGHNT and YYREEE (reference sequence). The CDR3 totals 15 residues. The trim removed 4 bases at V and 2 bases at J, leaving 3 bases unmatched. CDR3 nucleotides: TGTGCCAGCAGCAGTAGCGGGAGGACCTACAATGAGCAGTTCTTC. It yields the protein CASSSSGRTYNEQFF.

This clone was detected once. This chain joins TRBV7-9 and TRBJ2-1; TRBD2 matches at 13 bases. The length of the CDR3 is 15 residues. V dropped 6 bases and J dropped 7; count of bases not matched to a gene: 6. Germline V gene sequence: CDR1 SEHNR, CDR2 FQNEAQ (reference sequence). The CDR3 protein is CASRPGTSGKNEQFF. CDR3 coding DNA: TGTGCCAGCAGGCCCGGGACTAGCGGGAAGAATGAGCAGTTCTTC.

In DNA, the CDR3 is TGTGCCAGCAGTACCGACAGCGTATTCTACGAGCAGTACTTC. Translated: CASSTDSVFYEQYF. V is TRBV2 and J is TRBJ2-7; maybe TRBD1 (5 bases). Germline loops: CDR1 SNHLY, CDR2 FYNNEI. The V end lost 5 bases, the J end lost 3 bases, and 14 bases lay between the germline ends. This CDR3 region has 14 residues.

The J gene is TRBJ1-5, the V gene TRBV30; tentative D call: TRBD1 (6 bases). The V end lost 4 bases, the J end lost 5 bases, and 12 bases lay between the germline ends. Germline CDR1 GTSNPN, CDR2 SVGIG (reference sequence). CDR3 length: 13 residues. The CDR3 loop reads CAWNRDFDQPQHF. DNA for the CDR3: TGTGCCTGGAACAGGGATTTCGATCAGCCCCAGCATTTT.

The genes are TRBV7-9 and TRBJ1-1; D unclear. The CDR3 extends over 13 amino acids. V lost 6 bases, J lost 5 bases, and 13 bases lay in between. Per germline, CDR1 SEHNR and CDR2 FQNEAQ (reference sequence). DNA of the CDR3: TGTGCCAGCAGTAAGGGAGGGTATACTGAAGCTTTCTTT. The encoded protein is CASSKGGYTEAFF.

J is TRBJ2-5 and V is TRBV7-2, with a possible D match to TRBD1 (6 bases). Germline-derived CDR1 and CDR2 are SGHTA and FQGNSA. The CDR3 contains 15 residues. The ends were cut back, 1 base at V and 5 bases at J, with 14 bases in the middle. The CDR3 is CASSLGAATGETQYF. DNA for the CDR3: TGTGCCAGCAGCTTAGGGGCGGCCACAGGGGAGACCCAGTACTTC.

The rearrangement links TRBV9 to TRBJ2-2; 11 nucleotides line up with TRBD2. This CDR3 spans 14 amino acids. Trimming removed 7 bases from V and 5 bases from J; junction bases left unmatched: 4. Germline V lookup: CDR1 SGDLS, CDR2 YYNGEE. The CDR3 region has the DNA TGTGCCAGCCGACTAGCGGGAAGTACCGGGGAGCTGTTTTTT. It yields the protein CASRLAGSTGELFF.

The chain links TRBV21-1 to TRBJ2-7; the table assigns TRBD1, which was not confirmed against the DNA. TRBV21-1 is a listed pseudogene. This CDR3 region has 15 residues. The CDR3 bases are TGTGCCAGCAGCAGGCAAGGGGGACAGGGCTACGAGCAGTACTTC. This encodes CASSRQGGQGYEQYF.

The V gene is TRBV5-4, the J gene TRBJ2-2, with unresolved D. Trimming pared 2 bases from V and 4 bases from J, leaving 12 bases between. The length of the CDR3 is 15 residues. Germline loops: CDR1 SGHNT, CDR2 YYREEE (reference sequence). The CDR3 protein is CASSFSLEITGELFF. CDR3 coding DNA: TGTGCCAGCAGCTTCTCTCTAGAGATCACCGGGGAGCTGTTTTTT.

This chain uses TRBV6-5 with TRBJ1-4; 10 nucleotides match TRBD1. Germline assignment: CDR1 MNHEY and CDR2 SVGAGI. The CDR3 runs 14 residues. V was pared by 6 bases and J by 5 bases, with 3 bases of the junction left unmatched. CDR3 amino acids: CASRGTGENEKLFF. The CDR3, as DNA: TGTGCCAGCAGAGGGACAGGGGAAAATGAAAAACTGTTTTTT.

The gene calls are TRBV2 and TRBJ1-1; no firm D call. V was pared by 0 bases and J by 0 bases, with 8 bases between. The CDR3 spans 15 residues. CDR1 SNHLY and CDR2 FYNNEI come from the germline V gene. The CDR3 region is CASSEALPMNTEAFF. The CDR3 nucleotides are TGTGCCAGCAGTGAAGCGCTACCTATGAACACTGAAGCTTTCTTT.

This sequence joins TRBV7-9 and TRBJ1-4; 12 bases fit TRBD1. The length of the CDR3 is 16 residues. V shed 5 bases and J 7 bases; nucleotides not matched to a gene: 8. The V gene's germline CDR1 is SEHNR and CDR2 FQNEAQ (reference sequence). As DNA, the CDR3 is TGTGCCAGCAGCCGGGACAGGGGGCGGAATGCTGAAAAACTGTTTTTT. It translates to CASSRDRGRNAEKLFF.

The chain uses TRBV7-6 and TRBJ1-3; unclear D gene. Germline CDR1 is SGHVS and CDR2 is FNYEAQ. Trimming took off 5 bases at V and 2 bases at J, with 4 bases between the two ends. CDR3 size: 12 residues. CDR3 amino acids: CASSPTGNTIYF. The CDR3 DNA follows: TGTGCCAGCAGCCCCACTGGAAACACCATATATTTT.

This chain uses TRBV19 with TRBJ1-3, with 7 positions matching TRBD1. J was trimmed by 3 bases and V by 10 bases; bases with no gene match: 6. Germline CDR1 is LNHDA and CDR2 is SQIVND (reference sequence). The CDR3 spans 13 residues. CDR3 DNA: TGTGCCACAGGGGGTCTATTTGGAAACACCATATATTTT. Translation: CATGGLFGNTIYF.

V gene TRBV5-1 combines with J gene TRBJ1-3, with 8 nucleotides matching TRBD1. CDR1 and CDR2 from the germline V gene are SGHRS and YFSETQ. This CDR3 spans 16 amino acids. V gave up 5 bases and J gave up 2 bases; unmatched junction bases: 9. The CDR3 DNA follows: TGCGCCAGCAGTCAGACAATACAGGGGGCTGGAAACACCATATATTTT. It is translated as CASSQTIQGAGNTIYF.

This sequence joins TRBV4-1 and TRBJ2-7; no definite D call. V was pared by 1 base and J by 5 bases, with 9 bases between. The CDR3 runs 13 residues. CDR1 is MGHRA, CDR2 YSYEKL, per germline. CDR3 sequence: CASSQGAGNEQYF. The DNA for the CDR3 is TGCGCCAGCAGCCAAGGGGCCGGCAACGAGCAGTACTTC.